The 20 T cell receptor beta chains below were found in one sample sequenced in a study of long-term antiretroviral therapy in people with HIV. The assay, immunoSEQ v3.0, was run at survey level. Here immunoSEQ multiplex PCR was the method, and the copy in TCRdb shows in-frame clones only, minus some. The sample contains roughly 18,000 clones, 70% to 85% of which appear only once. The material was unsorted PBMCs, obtained 0.9 years after starting antiretroviral therapy. The source is a man aged 18-30 years with HIV.

The V call is TRBV4-1, the J call TRBJ1-2, with D unresolved. Trimming took 3 bases from V and 2 from J, leaving 13 bases between them. The CDR3 length is 15 residues. CDR1 is MGHRA and CDR2 is YSYEKL in the germline V gene. This CDR3 reads CASSQRPFLNYGYTF. The CDR3 bases are TGCGCCAGCAGCCAGCGACCCTTTCTAAACTATGGCTACACCTTC.

The V call is TRBV2, the J call TRBJ1-1; tentatively, D is TRBD1 (6 bases). Trimming removed 8 bases at V and 8 bases at J, with 15 bases between. The CDR3 consists of 12 residues. Germline CDR1 SNHLY, CDR2 FYNNEI. CDR3 protein: CASGTRQEEAFF. DNA for the CDR3: TGTGCCAGCGGTACAAGACAGGAAGAAGCTTTCTTT. The full variable domain, with the rest looked up from reference TRBV2 and TRBJ1-1, is EPEVTQTPSHQVTQMGQEVILRCVPISNHLYFYWYRQILGQKVEFLVSFYNNEISEKSEIFDDQFSVERPDGSNFTLKIRSTKLEDSAMYFCASGTRQEEAFFGQGTRLTVV.

The chain links TRBV9 to TRBJ1-6; 8 bases map to TRBD1. J gave up 0 bases and V 7 bases, and 9 bases lay outside the gene matches. The V gene's germline CDR1 is SGDLS and CDR2 YYNGEE. This CDR3 spans 17 amino acids. CDR3 residues: CASSPGGPSSYNSPLHF. The CDR3 DNA sequence: TGTGCCAGCTCCCCAGGGGGCCCAAGCTCCTATAATTCACCCCTCCACTTT.

The chain carries TRBV5-5 and TRBJ1-5; D gene ambiguous. Germline CDR1 and CDR2: SGHKS and YYEKEE (reference sequence). The length of the CDR3 is 14 residues. The V end was cut by 1 base, the J end by 4 bases, with 9 bases between. The CDR3 DNA is TGTGCCAGCAGCTTGCTTACAGAGAATCAGCCCCAGCATTTT. Amino acids: CASSLLTENQPQHF.

The sample holds one count of this clone. The gene calls are TRBV7-9 and TRBJ1-2; a weak D match, TRBD1 (5 bases). The V and J ends lost 5 bases and 3 bases respectively, with 10 bases between them. Germline V CDR1 and CDR2: SEHNR, FQNEAQ (reference sequence). The CDR3 is made up of 13 amino acids. CDR3 coding DNA: TGTGCCAGCAGCCCACAGGAGCACTATGGCTACACCTTC. Translated: CASSPQEHYGYTF.

This clone was detected a few times. The chain joins TRBV7-8 to TRBJ1-6, with D perhaps TRBD1 (5 bases). The germline CDR1 and CDR2 sequences are SGHVS and FQNEAQ. The CDR3 has 16 amino acids. With 4 bases removed from V and 7 bases from J, the gap between germline ends came to 17 bases. Here the CDR3 reads CASSSTGGIGNSPLHF. Here the CDR3 DNA reads TGTGCCAGCAGCTCTACAGGCGGGATAGGCAATTCACCCCTCCACTTT.

Points on this clone: At one boundary the junction diverges from the germline segment, which might be a read error. The chain carries TRBV7-7 and TRBJ1-2; the match to TRBD1 covers 9 bases. This CDR3 contains 13 residues. The V gene's germline CDR1 is SSHAT and CDR2 FNYEAQ (reference sequence). The CDR3 region is CASSPPADRGRTF. CDR3 nucleotide sequence: TGTGCTAGCAGCCCCCCAGCGGACAGGGGTCGGACCTTC.

This sequence joins TRBV19 and TRBJ1-5; tentatively, D is TRBD1 (5 bases). This CDR3 is built from 14 residues. V lost 3 bases to trimming and J lost 1 base, with 7 bases between them. The germline gives CDR1 LNHDA, CDR2 SQIVND (reference sequence). CDR3: CASSIWGSNQPQHF. The DNA for the CDR3 is TGTGCCAGTAGTATTTGGGGGAGCAATCAGCCCCAGCATTTT.

This clone was observed once. The DNA for the CDR3 is TGTGCCACCAGCCGACCGTTATACCAGGGAAATCAGCCCCAGCATTTT. Translated, it gives CATSRPLYQGNQPQHF. V usage is TRBV15 and J usage is TRBJ1-5; TRBD1 is a possible D gene (5 bases). The V and J ends lost 5 bases and 4 bases respectively, with 18 bases between them. In germline, CDR1 is LNHNV, CDR2 YYDKDF (reference sequence). This CDR3 comprises 16 residues.

The chain uses TRBV7-6 and TRBJ1-1; D unresolved. The CDR3 runs 16 residues. The V end lost 5 bases, the J end lost 5 bases, and 21 bases lay between the germline ends. Per the germline V gene, CDR1 is SGHVS and CDR2 is FNYEAQ. CDR3 nucleotides: TGTGCCAGCAGCCCCACTCTAGGACGTCTCCCAACTGAAGCTTTCTTT. This encodes CASSPTLGRLPTEAFF.

The chain combines TRBV11-2 with TRBJ1-2; D gene ambiguous. Germline CDR1 and CDR2: SGHAT and FQNNGV. The V end was cut by 0 bases, the J end by 3 bases, with 8 bases between. CDR3 length equals 14 residues. In nucleotides, the CDR3 is TGTGCCAGCAGCTTAGAACTTTCGGACTATGGCTACACCTTC. Amino acid sequence: CASSLELSDYGYTF.

V is TRBV28 and J is TRBJ2-7, with TRBD2 as a possible D gene (7 bases). Germline loops: CDR1 MDHEN, CDR2 SYDVKM. Trimming left V 3 bases short and J 7 bases short, with 16 bases between. The CDR3 consists of 14 residues. CDR3 in DNA: TGTGCCAGCAGTTTGGCAACAGGGCGGGGGGAGCAGTACGTC. Residues: CASSLATGRGEQYV.

The chain combines TRBV15 with TRBJ1-5; the D is unclear. The CDR3 extends over 12 amino acids. V lost 5 bases and J 8 bases, leaving 10 bases between the germline ends. From germline, CDR1 is LNHNV and CDR2 YYDKDF (reference sequence). The CDR3: CATSASMEPQHF. CDR3 in DNA: TGTGCCACCAGCGCCTCGATGGAGCCCCAGCATTTT.

The chain has TRBV11-2 and TRBJ2-5; tentatively, D is TRBD1 (5 bases). V was shortened by 9 bases and J by 3 bases, with 11 bases between the two germline ends. CDR3 length: 12 amino acids. CDR1 SGHAT and CDR2 FQNNGV come from the germline V gene. CDR3 sequence reads: CASQGFEETQYF. As DNA, the CDR3 is TGTGCCAGTCAGGGATTTGAAGAGACCCAGTACTTC.

This clone was seen only once. This sequence joins TRBV6-1 and TRBJ1-5; D remains unclear. This CDR3 region has 17 residues. V lost 1 base and J lost 1, with 14 bases in between. Germline CDR1 MNHNS, CDR2 SASEGT. CDR3 DNA: TGTGCCAGCAGTGAAGGGTCGGCCAAGAGGAGCAATCAGCCCCAGCATTTT. Protein: CASSEGSAKRSNQPQHF.

The chain recombines TRBV7-2 with TRBJ2-1; perhaps TRBD1 as D (6 bases). This CDR3 spans 16 amino acids. CDR1 SGHTA and CDR2 FQGNSA come from the germline V gene. Trimming stripped 2 bases from V and 4 bases from J, with 15 bases between. CDR3 region: CASSLKGQRPYNEQFF. CDR3 sequence (DNA): TGTGCCAGCAGCTTAAAAGGACAGAGGCCGTACAATGAGCAGTTCTTC.

The chain recombines TRBV28 with TRBJ1-5; tentative D call: TRBD1 (6 bases). The germline gives CDR1 MDHEN, CDR2 SYDVKM. V lost 7 bases and J lost 0, with 13 bases in between. The CDR3 sequence is 15 residues long. CDR3 in amino acids: CASTGEHYSNQPQHF. The CDR3 DNA is TGTGCCAGCACAGGGGAACATTATAGCAATCAGCCCCAGCATTTT.

The V gene is TRBV9, the J gene TRBJ1-6; D is unclear. CDR1 SGDLS and CDR2 YYNGEE come from the germline V gene. The CDR3 is 17 residues long. The V end lost 2 bases, the J end lost 0 bases, and 12 bases lay between the germline ends. The CDR3 coding sequence is TGTGCCAGCAGCGTTGCCGTCCGGAGCTCCTATAATTCACCCCTCCACTTT. Translated, it gives CASSVAVRSSYNSPLHF.

The chain combines TRBV20-1 with TRBJ2-5, with 9 bases aligning to TRBD1. The CDR3 consists of 10 residues. Trimming removed 6 bases from V and 12 bases from J; junction bases left unmatched: 5. Germline-derived CDR1 and CDR2 are DFQATT and SNEGSKA (reference sequence). The CDR3 is CSAGRTGEYF. The DNA for the CDR3 is TGCAGTGCGGGGAGGACAGGGGAGTACTTC.

This clone was recorded a few times. The chain recombines TRBV18 with TRBJ2-2, with D hard to call. The CDR3 runs 14 residues. Per germline, CDR1 KGHSH and CDR2 LQKENI. V was shortened by 3 bases and J by 2 bases, with 7 bases between the two germline ends. The CDR3 protein is CASSPEVNTGELFF. In DNA form, the CDR3 reads TGTGCCAGCTCACCTGAAGTAAACACCGGGGAGCTGTTTTTT.